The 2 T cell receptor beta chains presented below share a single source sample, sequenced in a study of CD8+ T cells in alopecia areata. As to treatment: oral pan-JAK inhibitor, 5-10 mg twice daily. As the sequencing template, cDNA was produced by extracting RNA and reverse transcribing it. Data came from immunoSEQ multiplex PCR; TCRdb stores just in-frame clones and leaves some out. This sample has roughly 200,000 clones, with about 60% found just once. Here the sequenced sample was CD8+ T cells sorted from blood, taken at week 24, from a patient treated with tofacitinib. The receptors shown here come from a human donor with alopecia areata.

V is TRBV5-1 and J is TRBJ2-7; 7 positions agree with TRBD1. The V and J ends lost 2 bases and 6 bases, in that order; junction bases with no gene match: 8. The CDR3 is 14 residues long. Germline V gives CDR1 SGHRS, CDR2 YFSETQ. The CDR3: CASSFGDREGEQYF. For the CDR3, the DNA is TGCGCCAGCAGCTTTGGCGACAGGGAAGGCGAGCAGTACTTC. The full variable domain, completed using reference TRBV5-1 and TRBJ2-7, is KAGVTQTPRYLIKTRGQQVTLSCSPISGHRSVSWYQQTPGQGLQFLFEYFSETQRNKGNFPGRFSGRQFSNSRSEMNVSTLELGDSALYLCASSFGDREGEQYFGPGTRLTVT.

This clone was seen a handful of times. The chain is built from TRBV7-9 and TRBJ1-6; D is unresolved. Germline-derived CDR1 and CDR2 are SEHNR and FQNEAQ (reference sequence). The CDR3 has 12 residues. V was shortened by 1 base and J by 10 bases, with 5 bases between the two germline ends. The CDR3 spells CASSLEESPLHF. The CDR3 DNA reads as TGTGCCAGCAGCTTAGAAGAATCACCCCTCCACTTT. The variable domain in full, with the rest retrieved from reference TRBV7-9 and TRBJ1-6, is DTGVSQNPRHKITKRGQNVTFRCDPISEHNRLYWYRQTLGQGPEFLTYFQNEAQLEKSRLLSDRFSAERPKGSFSTLEIQRTEQGDSAMYLCASSLEESPLHFGNGTRLTVT.